The rows below give T cell receptor beta chains drawn from one sample of a study of T cells in Graves' hyperthyroidism and ophthalmopathy. One entry per CDR3 protein results from TCRdb running MiXCR on the multiplex PCR reads. This table has 560,000 or so distinct CDR3 sequences, just under 20% appearing once. The sample consisted of blood. The receptor set was obtained from a middle-aged man with Graves' ophthalmopathy. The CDR3 runs from the conserved cysteine through the conserved F or W. Fields, in order: CDR3 length, clone size, V gene, J gene, D gene, CDR3 protein, CDR3 DNA. D genes are given only for firm matches. Part of the rows lack a size; the others show once, few, many or a class for expanded clones.

>14|NA|TRBV7-3|TRBJ2-5|NA
CASSETSSQETQYF
TGTGCCAGCAGCGAGACAAGTAGCCAAGAGACCCAGTACTTC
>13|NA|TRBV11-1|TRBJ2-1|TRBD2
CASSLGLAETQFF
TGTGCCAGCAGCCTCGGACTAGCAGAGACCCAGTTCTTC
>15|NA|TRBV19|TRBJ2-3|TRBD1
CASSILRQGADTQYF
TGTGCCAGTAGTATCTTAAGACAGGGGGCAGATACGCAGTATTTT
>15|NA|TRBV6-1|TRBJ2-2|NA
CASRRGGANTGELFF
TGTGCCAGCAGGAGGGGCGGGGCGAACACCGGGGAGCTGTTTTTT
>15|NA|TRBV11-2|TRBJ2-1|NA
CASRPGVTGHNEQFF
TGTGCCAGCAGGCCGGGAGTTACTGGCCACAATGAGCAGTTCTTC
>13|few|TRBV5-1|TRBJ2-1|NA
CASRTGTANEQFF
TGCGCCAGCAGAACCGGGACGGCTAATGAGCAGTTCTTC
>16|many|TRBV24-1|TRBJ2-2|TRBD2
CATQRPSGRFTGELFF
TGTGCCACTCAAAGACCTAGCGGGAGGTTCACCGGGGAGCTGTTTTTT
>16|many|TRBV30|TRBJ2-1|TRBD2
CAWSVRGDPRWGEQFF
TGTGCCTGGAGTGTACGGGGGGACCCCCGATGGGGTGAGCAGTTCTTC
>15|NA|TRBV12-3/TRBV12-4|TRBJ2-2|TRBD2
CASKLAGVNTGELFF
TGTGCCAGCAAATTAGCGGGAGTTAACACCGGGGAGCTGTTTTTT
>13|many|TRBV2|TRBJ2-7|TRBD2
CASSSGSSKKQYF
TGTGCCAGCAGTAGCGGGAGTTCAAAAAAGCAGTACTTC
>12|few|TRBV9|TRBJ2-7|NA
CASSSVPGEQYF
TGTGCCAGCAGCTCCGTCCCGGGCGAGCAGTACTTC
>16|many|TRBV7-9|TRBJ1-1|TRBD1
CASSSPDPQGETEAFF
TGTGCCAGCAGCTCCCCCGATCCCCAGGGGGAGACTGAAGCTTTCTTT
>18|NA|TRBV5-1|TRBJ1-2|NA
CASSLDGGGAGWPDGYTF
TGCGCCAGCAGCTTGGACGGCGGGGGCGCAGGTTGGCCAGATGGCTACACCTTC
>13|once|TRBV28|TRBJ2-7|NA
CASTPPSPYEQYF
TGTGCCAGCACCCCCCCTTCTCCTTACGAGCAGTACTTC
>13|few|TRBV4-3|TRBJ2-1|NA
CASSQAGGDEQFF
TGCGCCAGCAGCCAAGCGGGGGGCGACGAGCAGTTCTTC
>12|NA|TRBV19|TRBJ1-5|NA
CASSPEGQPQHF
TGTGCCAGTAGTCCGGAGGGTCAGCCCCAGCATTTT
>14|many|TRBV9|TRBJ2-5|TRBD1
CASSATGGPETQYF
TGTGCCAGCAGCGCGACAGGGGGCCCCGAGACCCAGTACTTC
>11|NA|TRBV2|TRBJ2-2|NA
CASSESGELFF
TGTGCCAGCAGTGAATCCGGGGAGCTGTTTTTT
>11|many|TRBV12-3/TRBV12-4|TRBJ1-2|NA
CASQRDYGYTF
TGTGCCAGCCAGCGAGACTATGGCTACACCTTC
>17|few|TRBV20-1|TRBJ2-3|TRBD2
CSARDLYGLAGEGTQYF
TGCAGTGCTAGAGATCTTTACGGGCTAGCGGGAGAGGGTACGCAGTATTTT
>14|many|TRBV2|TRBJ2-5|NA
CANLRGGGQETQYF
TGTGCCAACCTGAGAGGGGGGGGCCAAGAGACCCAGTACTTC
>18|few|TRBV19|TRBJ1-5|TRBD1
CASTSLRGGTVSNQPQHF
TGTGCCAGTACCTCCTTACGGGGGGGGACAGTCAGCAATCAGCCCCAGCATTTT
>17|medium-sized|TRBV10-3|TRBJ2-3|TRBD2
CAISDPGAGGSTDTQYF
TGTGCCATCAGTGATCCCGGTGCGGGGGGCAGCACAGATACGCAGTATTTT
>13|many|TRBV2|TRBJ2-2|NA
CASSFQSTGELFF
TGTGCCAGCAGTTTCCAGTCCACCGGGGAGCTGTTTTTT
>19|few|TRBV11-2|TRBJ1-3|NA
CASSLRPGQHHYSGNTIYF
TGTGCCAGCAGCTTAAGGCCAGGGCAGCACCACTACTCTGGAAACACCATATATTTT
>15|NA|TRBV15|TRBJ2-1|TRBD2
CATSATSGSYNEQFF
TGTGCCACCAGCGCGACTAGCGGGTCCTACAATGAGCAGTTCTTC
>16|many|TRBV6-1|TRBJ2-1|TRBD2
CASSDRGGDPYNEQFF
TGTGCCAGCAGTGACCGGGGAGGGGACCCCTACAATGAGCAGTTCTTC
>13|many|TRBV30|TRBJ1-1|TRBD1
CAWGQGAGTEAFF
TGTGCCTGGGGACAGGGGGCAGGTACTGAAGCTTTCTTT
>15|many|TRBV30|TRBJ1-1|NA
CAWSALTEMNTEAFF
TGTGCCTGGAGTGCACTGACAGAGATGAACACTGAAGCTTTCTTT
>15|NA|TRBV5-1|TRBJ2-7|TRBD2
CASSRAPGTSHEQYF
TGCGCCAGCAGCCGCGCGCCCGGGACTAGCCACGAGCAGTACTTC
>13|many|TRBV12-3/TRBV12-4|TRBJ2-1|NA
CASSETYRDEQFF
TGTGCCAGCAGTGAAACCTACAGGGACGAGCAGTTCTTC
>14|few|TRBV19|TRBJ2-1|TRBD1
CASSIGQGNDEQFF
TGTGCCAGTAGTATCGGACAGGGGAATGATGAGCAGTTCTTC
>15|many|TRBV5-1|TRBJ2-7|NA
CASSLEGMRAYEQYF
TGCGCCAGCAGCTTGGAGGGGATGAGGGCCTACGAGCAGTACTTC
>14|NA|TRBV20-1|TRBJ2-1|TRBD2
CSARGDSGEHEQFF
TGCAGTGCTAGAGGGGATAGCGGGGAACACGAGCAGTTCTTC
>19|NA|TRBV5-4|TRBJ2-3|TRBD1
CASSSPLLTGGSLADTQYF
TGTGCCAGCAGCTCCCCTTTGTTGACAGGGGGCAGTTTGGCAGATACGCAGTATTTT
>15|NA|TRBV28|TRBJ1-5|NA
CAGSGGQPHNQPQHF
TGTGCCGGCAGCGGTGGGCAGCCCCACAATCAGCCCCAGCATTTT
>20|many|TRBV28|TRBJ2-7|TRBD2
CASRDPSGLAGVGRYYEQYF
TGTGCCAGCAGGGACCCTTCCGGACTAGCGGGAGTAGGCCGATACTACGAGCAGTACTTC
>15|many|TRBV3-1|TRBJ1-5|TRBD1
CASSHSGTGNQPQHF
TGTGCCAGCAGCCATTCCGGGACAGGGAATCAGCCCCAGCATTTT
>17|many|TRBV11-2|TRBJ2-7|TRBD2
CASRPFGSAGGPYEQYF
TGTGCCAGCAGGCCGTTTGGGTCGGCGGGGGGGCCCTACGAGCAGTACTTC
>13|few|TRBV20-1|TRBJ1-6|NA
CSAISRGNSPLHF
TGCAGTGCCATATCCCGGGGCAATTCACCCCTCCACTTT
>15|few|TRBV20-1|TRBJ2-1|NA
CSASPTDLNYNEQFF
TGCAGTGCTAGCCCCACAGACCTTAACTACAATGAGCAGTTCTTC
>15|NA|TRBV18|TRBJ2-7|TRBD1
CASSHPGQAVFEQYF
TGTGCCAGCTCACATCCGGGACAGGCAGTGTTCGAGCAGTACTTC
>16|NA|TRBV6-1|TRBJ2-3|TRBD1
CASSEPPGQGTDTQYF
TGTGCCAGCAGTGAACCCCCGGGACAGGGCACAGATACGCAGTATTTT
>13|many|TRBV30|TRBJ1-1|NA
CAWSRHMNTEAFF
TGTGCCTGGAGTCGACACATGAACACTGAAGCTTTCTTT
>17|many|TRBV11-2|TRBJ2-7|TRBD2
CASSLDGSLAGAGEQYF
TGTGCCAGCAGCTTAGATGGTTCGTTAGCGGGGGCGGGAGAGCAGTACTTC
>14|many|TRBV10-3|TRBJ1-1|NA
CAIAGQLMNTEAFF
TGTGCCATCGCCGGACAGCTCATGAACACTGAAGCTTTCTTT
>16|NA|TRBV9|TRBJ2-5|NA
CASSPTGTFYQETQYF
TGTGCCAGCAGCCCGACAGGGACTTTCTACCAAGAGACCCAGTACTTC
>16|NA|TRBV7-9|TRBJ1-2|TRBD1
CASSLEMEGAGLRYTF
TGTGCCAGCAGCCTAGAGATGGAGGGGGCAGGACTTCGCTACACCTTC
>10|few|TRBV20-1|TRBJ2-3|NA
CSAKTDTQYF
TGCAGTGCCAAGACAGATACGCAGTATTTT
>12|NA|TRBV29-1|TRBJ1-1|NA
CSVGTVNTEAFF
TGCAGCGTTGGGACAGTGAACACTGAAGCTTTCTTT
>12|many|TRBV30|TRBJ2-7|NA
CAWSPTGYEQYF
TGTGCCTGGAGCCCTACGGGTTACGAGCAGTACTTC
>15|few|TRBV18|TRBJ2-1|TRBD1
CASSPTGTGVNEQFF
TGTGCCAGCTCACCTACCGGGACAGGGGTCAATGAGCAGTTCTTC
>14|NA|TRBV12-3/TRBV12-4|TRBJ1-2|TRBD1
CASSFPQDRRFYTF
TGTGCCAGCAGTTTTCCCCAGGACAGGAGGTTCTACACCTTC
>14|many|TRBV11-2|TRBJ1-1|NA
CASSLLPYGTEAFF
TGTGCCAGCAGCTTATTACCATATGGCACTGAAGCTTTCTTT